A single sample is the source of the 7 T cell receptor beta chains below, sequenced in a study of blood T cell repertoires in COVID-19. Sequenced by immunoSEQ multiplex PCR; TCRdb stores in-frame clones only, minus some. The sample yields roughly 22,000 clones, around 90% seen once. The source material was peripheral blood. The receptors here all came from a man between 65 and 79 years old with active COVID-19.

The V gene is TRBV5-8, the J gene TRBJ1-6; 7 nucleotides agree with TRBD1. The germline V gene has CDR1 SGHTS and CDR2 YDEGEE. The CDR3 length is 16 residues. Trimming removed 3 bases from V and 4 bases from J; junction bases left unmatched: 7. For the CDR3, the DNA is TGTGCCAGCAGCTCACCCGGGACAGCATATAATTCACCCCTCCACTTT. This encodes CASSSPGTAYNSPLHF.

As DNA, the CDR3 is TGTGCCAGCAGCTTACGGGACACCATAATGAACACTGAAGCTTTCTTT. It specifies CASSLRDTIMNTEAFF. The chain has TRBV7-8 and TRBJ1-1; tentative D call: TRBD1 (6 bases). The germline gives CDR1 SGHVS, CDR2 FQNEAQ. V was pared by 2 bases and J by 0 bases, with 13 bases between. This CDR3 is 16 amino acids long.

This rearrangement joins TRBV2 to TRBJ2-5, with TRBD2 matching over 13 bases. CDR3 length equals 16 residues. Trimming at V came to 6 bases and at J to 0 bases, leaving 4 bases not matched to a gene. Per the germline V gene, CDR1 is SNHLY and CDR2 is FYNNEI. The CDR3 nucleotides read TGTGCCAGCAGGGCGACTAGCGGGGGGTACCAAGAGACCCAGTACTTC. Amino acids: CASRATSGGYQETQYF.

This clone was counted once. This chain joins TRBV27 and TRBJ2-3, with 11 bases that match TRBD2. Trimming at V came to 6 bases and at J to 3 bases, leaving 5 bases not matched to a gene. Germline V gives CDR1 MNHEY, CDR2 SMNVEV (reference sequence). CDR3 length equals 15 residues. The CDR3 DNA is TGTGCCAGCAGACCCCTAGCGGGAGGAACAGATACGCAGTATTTT. Its translation is CASRPLAGGTDTQYF.

The CDR3, as DNA: TGTGCCACCAGTAGCGGGAGTCTGGGAACCGGGGAGCTGTTTTTT. Encoded protein: CATSSGSLGTGELFF. The V call is TRBV24-1, the J call TRBJ2-2, with TRBD2 matching 8 bases. This CDR3 has 15 amino acids. Trimming removed 6 bases from V and 5 bases from J; junction bases left unmatched: 7. Germline values: CDR1 KGHDR, CDR2 SFDVKD.

The rearrangement links TRBV4-2 to TRBJ1-4; D is possibly TRBD1 (5 bases). CDR3 length: 16 residues. V lost 1 base and J lost 4, with 13 bases in between. The germline gives CDR1 LGHNA, CDR2 YNFKEQ. The CDR3 reads CASSQVGGAGNEKLFF. The CDR3 DNA reads TGTGCCAGCAGCCAAGTTGGAGGGGCAGGTAATGAAAAACTGTTTTTT.

The genes are TRBV7-2 and TRBJ2-1; TRBD2 matches at 9 bases. CDR1 is SGHTA, CDR2 FQGNSA, per germline. V gave up 1 base and J gave up 7 bases; unmatched junction bases: 11. The CDR3 contains 17 residues. For the CDR3, the DNA is TGTGCCAGCAGCTTAGGCTTCTCGGGACTAGCCGCGAATGAGCAGTTCTTC. Translated, it gives CASSLGFSGLAANEQFF.